One and the same sample provided the 30 T cell receptor beta chains below, sequenced in a study of molecular identifiers for immune sequencing clone quantification. TCRdb reanalysed the PCR reads using MiXCR and keeps one entry per CDR3 protein. Of about 640,000 distinct CDR3 sequences in the sample, just under 20% were seen once. The specimen was naive CD8+ T cells from blood, with Jurkat cell RNA spiked in. This sample's subset: FACS-sorted CD8+CD4-CCR7+CD45RA+ naive T cells. These receptors originate from a human donor in good health. Some libraries in this study had Jurkat cell RNA spiked in.

This clonotype occurred many times. This chain connects TRBV6-2 or TRBV6-3 to TRBJ2-6; no definite D call. The CDR3 totals 15 residues. Germline V gene lookup returns CDR1 MNHEY and CDR2 SVGEGT. With 6 bases removed from V and 2 bases from J, the gap between germline ends came to 11 bases. This chain's CDR3 is CASSWKDAGANVLTF. CDR3 bases: TGTGCCAGCAGCTGGAAGGACGCTGGGGCCAACGTCCTGACTTTC.

This clonotype was observed many times. This chain uses TRBV7-9 with TRBJ1-1, with TRBD1 matching 8 bases. The V segment lost 4 bases and the J segment 3 bases; nucleotides outside the gene matches: 28. CDR1 and CDR2 (germline): SEHNR, FQNEAQ (reference sequence). The CDR3 sequence is 22 residues long. The CDR3 region has the DNA TGTGCCAGCAGCTCCCAACCGGGGTCCCATGCCAGGGGGCGGCTCCGTGACACTGAAGCTTTCTTT. Protein sequence: CASSSQPGSHARGRLRDTEAFF.

As regards this clonotype: It may be a read error: a sequence one base away is much more abundant. The CDR3, as DNA: TGTGCCAACAGCTTCCGGGCTCTGAACACTGAAGCTTTCTTT. Translated: CANSFRALNTEAFF. This chain links TRBV7-2 with TRBJ1-1; D unclear. The CDR3 loop spans 14 amino acids. Germline V lookup: CDR1 SGHTA, CDR2 FQGNSA. Filled out from reference TRBV7-2 and TRBJ1-1, the complete variable domain reads GAGVSQSPSNKVTEKGKDVELRCDPISGHTALYWYRQSLGQGLEFLIYFQGNSAPDKSGLPSDRFSAERTGGSVSTLTIQRTQQEDSAVYLCANSFRALNTEAFFGQGTRLTVV.

V and J are TRBV25-1 and TRBJ2-1, with D perhaps matching TRBD2 (5 bases). CDR3 length equals 17 residues. V gave up 3 bases and J gave up 8 bases, with 23 bases separating them. CDR1 and CDR2 from the germline V gene are MGHDK and SYGVNS. CDR3 region: CASSDSGSGRGLDEQFF. DNA of the CDR3: TGTGCCAGCAGTGACTCGGGGTCGGGTCGGGGTTTGGATGAGCAGTTCTTC. Full variable domain (outside the CDR3, taken from reference TRBV25-1 and TRBJ2-1): EADIYQTPRYLVIGTGKKITLECSQTMGHDKMYWYQQDPGMELHLIHYSYGVNSTEKGDLSSESTVSRIRTEHFPLTLESARPSHTSQYLCASSDSGSGRGLDEQFFGPGTRLTVL.

This rearrangement joins TRBV12-3 or TRBV12-4 to TRBJ1-5, with a weak D call TRBD1 (6 bases). V lost 6 bases and J 2 bases, leaving 11 bases between the germline ends. The CDR3 loop spans 14 amino acids. The CDR3: CASRTGMGNQPQHF. The CDR3 nucleotides read TGTGCCAGCAGGACAGGTATGGGCAATCAGCCCCAGCATTTT.

This clonotype was recorded at least ten times. The chain combines TRBV7-9 with TRBJ1-1; 7 positions match TRBD1. The V gene's germline CDR1 is SEHNR and CDR2 FQNEAQ (reference sequence). Losses at the gene ends were 5 bases for V and 4 bases for J; bases not matched to a gene: 4. This CDR3 has 13 amino acids. The CDR3 here is CASSPTGATEAFF. CDR3 coding DNA: TGTGCCAGCAGCCCAACAGGGGCCACTGAAGCTTTCTTT.

The chain uses TRBV19 and TRBJ2-1; 10 nucleotides align to TRBD2. The CDR3 is 15 amino acids. Germline assignment: CDR1 LNHDA and CDR2 SQIVND (reference sequence). J lost 9 bases, V lost 3 bases, and 8 bases had no gene match. This CDR3 is CASSIRLAGVCEQFF. DNA for the CDR3: TGTGCCAGTAGTATTCGTCTAGCGGGAGTGTGTGAGCAGTTCTTC.

For this clonotype: One end of the junction fails to match germline, which may point to a read error. The chain uses TRBV6-5 and TRBJ1-1; tentatively, D is TRBD1 (6 bases). CDR1 is MNHEY, CDR2 SVGAGI, per germline. CDR3 size: 14 residues. The CDR3: CTSSYRGPGGGAFF. In nucleotides, the CDR3 is TGTACCAGCAGTTACCGGGGCCCGGGAGGGGGAGCTTTCTTT.

This clonotype has at least ten counts. The chain combines TRBV28 with TRBJ2-7; D gene uncertain. This CDR3 is 13 amino acids long. V lost 6 bases, J lost 6 bases, and 15 bases lay in between. The germline gives CDR1 MDHEN, CDR2 SYDVKM. CDR3 sequence reads: CASSPVVSREQYF. CDR3 DNA sequence: TGTGCCAGCAGCCCGGTGGTAAGCCGCGAGCAGTACTTC.

This clonotype was counted between two and nine times. A read error may produce the germline difference seen at one junction end. This chain joins TRBV9 and TRBJ2-3, with D perhaps TRBD2 (5 bases). The CDR3 sequence is 13 residues long. Germline V gene sequence: CDR1 SGDLS, CDR2 YYNGEE. The CDR3 bases are TGTGCCAGCAGCCAAGGAGGCACAGATACGCGGTATTTT. The encoded protein is CASSQGGTDTRYF.

At least ten counts were recorded for this clonotype. This chain connects TRBV7-6 to TRBJ1-1; no clear D. V was shortened by 3 bases and J by 6 bases, with 17 bases between the two germline ends. The CDR3 is 15 residues long. Germline V gene sequence: CDR1 SGHVS, CDR2 FNYEAQ. CDR3 region: CASSLGSLTRAEAFF. The CDR3 DNA sequence: TGTGCCAGCAGCTTGGGGTCTCTAACAAGAGCTGAAGCTTTCTTT. The whole variable domain, filled in from reference TRBV7-6 and TRBJ1-1, reads GAGVSQSPRYKVTKRGQDVALRCDPISGHVSLYWYRQALGQGPEFLTYFNYEAQQDKSGLPNDRFSAERPEGSISTLTIQRTEQRDSAMYRCASSLGSLTRAEAFFGQGTRLTVV.

The table lists this clonotype with a few counts. The J gene is TRBJ2-3, the V gene TRBV27; D is unclear. The CDR3 is made up of 17 amino acids. The germline V gene encodes CDR1 MNHEY and CDR2 SMNVEV (reference sequence). The V gene lost 5 bases and the J gene lost 3 bases, with 21 bases spanning the gap. The CDR3 nucleotides read TGTGCCAGCAGTCCCTCCACGGCCAGGATGCTAACAGATACGCAGTATTTT. Translated: CASSPSTARMLTDTQYF.

This clonotype was seen repeatedly, ten times or more. J is TRBJ1-1 and V is TRBV29-1; D might be TRBD1 (5 bases). The CDR3 spans 14 residues. Per the germline V gene, CDR1 is SQVTM and CDR2 is ANQGSEA. V was pared by 1 base and J by 4 bases, with 13 bases between. The CDR3 bases are TGCAGCGTTGAAGCGGGGGTTACGGGCACTGAAGCTTTCTTT. This codes for CSVEAGVTGTEAFF.

The table lists this clonotype with many counts. The CDR3 spells CASSPNTGGNTEAFF. CDR3 coding DNA: TGTGCCAGCAGCCCTAACACCGGAGGCAACACTGAAGCTTTCTTT. This sequence joins TRBV11-2 and TRBJ1-1, with D uncertain. The CDR3 runs to 15 residues. Germline loops: CDR1 SGHAT, CDR2 FQNNGV. Trimming took 5 bases from V and 2 from J, leaving 15 bases between them.

This clonotype occurred a few times. V is TRBV12-3 or TRBV12-4 and J is TRBJ2-5; tentatively, D is TRBD1 (5 bases). V lost 2 bases, J lost 4 bases, and 14 bases lay in between. This CDR3 is 15 amino acids long. CDR3 residues: CASSLSDLTGETQYF. In DNA, the CDR3 is TGTGCCAGCAGTTTATCGGACCTAACAGGAGAGACCCAGTACTTC.

This clonotype showed up many times. The rearrangement links TRBV7-2 to TRBJ2-7; D is perhaps TRBD1 (6 bases). V lost 3 bases to trimming and J lost 3 bases, with 12 bases between them. CDR1 and CDR2 from the germline V gene are SGHTA and FQGNSA. The CDR3 runs to 14 residues. The CDR3 loop reads CASSFRQGYYEQYF. Here the CDR3 DNA reads TGTGCCAGCAGCTTTCGGCAGGGGTACTACGAGCAGTACTTC.

This clonotype was seen at least ten times. The chain couples TRBV14 to TRBJ2-5; D possibly corresponds to TRBD2 (5 bases). The V gene lost 3 bases and the J gene lost 9 bases, with 14 bases spanning the gap. Germline V gives CDR1 SGHDN, CDR2 FVKESK. This CDR3 is built from 13 residues. The CDR3 region is CASSHRGSQAQYF. Written as DNA, the CDR3 is TGTGCCAGCAGCCACCGGGGATCCCAGGCCCAGTACTTC.

This clonotype appeared many times. V and J are TRBV5-1 and TRBJ1-5, with no clear D. CDR3 length equals 19 residues. V lost 0 bases and J 0 bases, leaving 19 bases between the germline ends. The germline CDR1 and CDR2 sequences are SGHRS and YFSETQ. CDR3 nucleotides: TGCGCCAGCAGCTTGGAAGCCGGGGATGGGCCTTATAGCAATCAGCCCCAGCATTTT. This translates into CASSLEAGDGPYSNQPQHF.

This clonotype was recorded many times. CDR3 DNA: TGTGCCAGCAGCGTAGGATCCTCGAACACTGAAGCTTTCTTT. It codes for CASSVGSSNTEAFF. V usage is TRBV9 and J usage is TRBJ1-1; the D is unclear. Germline lookup yields CDR1 SGDLS and CDR2 YYNGEE. CDR3 length equals 14 residues. V shed 0 bases and J shed 1 base, with 7 bases lying between them.

This clonotype was picked up many times. The V call is TRBV27, the J call TRBJ2-5; D is unclear. Per germline, CDR1 MNHEY and CDR2 SMNVEV (reference sequence). The V end lost 5 bases, the J end lost 2 bases, and 12 bases lay between the germline ends. The CDR3 runs 14 residues. The CDR3 sequence is CASSSLDPQETQYF. The CDR3 nucleotides read TGTGCCAGCAGTAGCCTGGACCCTCAAGAGACCCAGTACTTC.

Concerning this clonotype: A read error may explain this, as a much larger clone is one base away. The rearrangement joins TRBV6-2 or TRBV6-3 to TRBJ2-7; the D gene is possibly TRBD2 (6 bases). This CDR3 is 12 amino acids long. With 8 bases removed from V and 5 bases from J, the gap between germline ends came to 13 bases. Germline-derived CDR1 and CDR2 are MNHEY and SVGEGT. The CDR3: CASGPTSNEQYF. The CDR3 coding sequence is TGTGCCAGCGGCCCGACTAGTAACGAGCAGTACTTC.

This clonotype was counted many times. This sequence joins TRBV14 and TRBJ2-1, with D possibly called TRBD1 or TRBD2 (5 bases each). V was pared by 5 bases and J by 12 bases, with 20 bases between. CDR1 is SGHDN and CDR2 is FVKESK in the germline V gene. The CDR3 covers 14 residues. The CDR3 coding sequence is TGTGCCAGCAGCTTATCACCCCGGGGCGGCGCGCAGTTCTTC. Translation gives CASSLSPRGGAQFF.

The chain links TRBV27 to TRBJ1-5; possible D gene TRBD1, 5 bases. Per germline, CDR1 MNHEY and CDR2 SMNVEV (reference sequence). V lost 1 base and J 10 bases, leaving 14 bases between the germline ends. This CDR3 has 14 amino acids. CDR3 bases: TGTGCCAGCAGTTTATATCAGGGTACAGGACCCCAGCATTTT. Its protein product is CASSLYQGTGPQHF.

This clonotype was counted many times. V usage is TRBV4-1 and J usage is TRBJ2-7, with 11 bases identical to TRBD1. Germline loops: CDR1 MGHRA, CDR2 YSYEKL. The V gene end was trimmed by 4 bases and the J gene end by 5 bases; junction bases not matched to a gene: 7. The CDR3 has 15 amino acids. The CDR3 bases are TGCGCCAGCAGCCTATCGGGACAGGGGGAGGACGAGCAGTACTTC. It encodes CASSLSGQGEDEQYF.

Ten or more counts support this clonotype. This may arise from a read error, as a much more abundant clone is one base away. The rearrangement joins TRBV5-5 to TRBJ1-1, with unresolved D. Trimming left V 6 bases short and J 2 bases short, with 5 bases between. This CDR3 comprises 11 residues. Germline V gives CDR1 SGHKS, CDR2 YYEKEE (reference sequence). For the CDR3, the DNA is TGTGCCAGCACCTTCAACACTGAAGCTTTCTTT. This sequence encodes CASTFNTEAFF.

This chain joins TRBV7-2 and TRBJ2-2, with TRBD2 identical over 9 bases. This CDR3 contains 19 residues. The V gene end was trimmed by 5 bases and the J gene end by 6 bases; junction bases not matched to a gene: 19. Germline CDR1 and CDR2: SGHTA and FQGNSA. The CDR3 nucleotides read TGTGCCAGCAGCCCTCCGAGAATCCAGGTAGCGGGAGTGTCCGGGGAGCTGTTTTTT. It translates to CASSPPRIQVAGVSGELFF.

Turning to this clonotype: A much larger clone lies one base from this, so it may be a read error. The V call is TRBV7-9, the J call TRBJ2-1, with D perhaps matching TRBD2 (6 bases). CDR1 SEHNR and CDR2 FQNEAQ come from the germline V gene (reference sequence). The CDR3 covers 9 residues. Trimming left V 10 bases short and J 9 bases short, with 7 bases between. The CDR3 DNA reads TGTGCCACCGGGGGTGAGCAGTTCTTC. As protein: CATGGEQFF.

Of note for this clonotype: A much larger clone lies one base from this, so it may be a read error. J is TRBJ2-3 and V is TRBV7-8; no firm D call. The length of the CDR3 is 15 residues. Germline CDR1 SGHVS, CDR2 FQNEAQ. CDR3 nucleotides: TGTGTCAGCAGCCGAGAGGCGGCTAGCACAGATACGCAGTATTTT. Translating it yields CVSSREAASTDTQYF.

This clonotype was recorded at least ten times. The V gene is TRBV5-1, the J gene TRBJ2-1, with 7 bases matching TRBD1. This CDR3 comprises 14 residues. V shed 4 bases, J shed 5 bases, and the junction held 6 bases outside the gene matches. Per germline, CDR1 SGHRS and CDR2 YFSETQ. The CDR3: CASSPGQMNNEQFF. The DNA of the CDR3 is TGCGCCAGCAGCCCGGGACAGATGAACAATGAGCAGTTCTTC.

The chain has TRBV27 and TRBJ2-1; D unclear. The CDR3 covers 15 residues. Germline-derived CDR1 and CDR2 are MNHEY and SMNVEV (reference sequence). Trimming stripped 2 bases from V and 5 bases from J, with 13 bases between. The CDR3 reads CASSLIPLGHNEQFF. The CDR3 DNA is TGTGCCAGCAGTTTAATCCCTCTAGGCCACAATGAGCAGTTCTTC.